The 8 T cell receptor beta chains below all came from one sample that was sequenced in a study of CD8+CD57+ T cells in acquired aplastic anemia (dated by TCRdb to the late 2010s). Sequenced using an Illumina HiSeq 2000. Genomic DNA served as template for TCR beta VDJ combination and CDR3 sequence profiling. TCRdb reworked the public reads: Q25 trimming with fastp, MiXCR clone assembly, productive beta chains retained. Under each unique CDR3 protein, matching rows form one entry showing the most common genes and DNA. The sample contains about 110,000 distinct CDR3 sequences, 40% to 60% of them found a single time. The ten biggest clones cover about a third of the sample. Sequencing used sorted CD4+, CD8+, or CD8+CD57+ T cells (not recorded which) from PBMCs. The origin of the receptors is a human donor in good health, serving as a control.

V and J are TRBV4-3 and TRBJ1-5; 11 bases agree with TRBD1. The CDR3 is made up of 17 amino acids. Germline trimming cut 0 bases from V and 6 bases from J; bases unmatched to any gene: 7. Per the germline V gene, CDR1 is LGHNA and CDR2 is YSLEER. In nucleotides, the CDR3 is TGCGCCAGCAGCCAAGATCCGGGACAGGGGGTCATTCAGCCCCAGCATTTT. The encoded protein is CASSQDPGQGVIQPQHF.

A word on this clonotype: The conserved closing phenylalanine or tryptophan is absent in this CDR3, likely reflecting a read error. The chain recombines TRBV2 with TRBJ2-7, with 15 bases identical to TRBD2. The CDR3 has 15 residues. J lost 4 bases, V lost 5 bases, and 3 bases had no gene match. In germline, CDR1 is SNHLY, CDR2 FYNNEI. The CDR3 loop reads CASSFGLAGGYEQYL. CDR3 coding DNA: TGTGCCAGCAGTTTCGGACTAGCGGGGGGGTACGAGCAGTACCTC.

V gene TRBV2 combines with J gene TRBJ1-1; no clear D. Germline V lookup: CDR1 SNHLY, CDR2 FYNNEI. The CDR3 covers 12 residues. Trimming shortened V by 8 bases and J by 1 base, and 8 bases separated the two germline ends. The CDR3 sequence is CASVDANTEAFF. CDR3 in DNA: TGTGCCAGCGTTGACGCGAACACTGAAGCTTTCTTT.

CDR3 DNA sequence: TGCAGTGCTTTGCAGGGGGGGGGCGGCTACACCTTC. Protein sequence: CSALQGGGGYTF. The chain uses TRBV20-1 and TRBJ1-2, with TRBD1 identical over 7 bases. The CDR3 spans 12 residues. V shed 5 bases and J 8 bases; nucleotides not matched to a gene: 8. Germline CDR1 reads DFQATT; CDR2 reads SNEGSKA (reference sequence).

The chain carries TRBV15 and TRBJ1-1; no clear D. This CDR3 spans 12 amino acids. Looked up from germline, CDR1 is LNHNV and CDR2 is YYDKDF (reference sequence). The CDR3 sequence is CTASTVNTEAFF. DNA of the CDR3: TGTACCGCCAGCACGGTGAACACTGAAGCTTTCTTT.

As regards this clonotype: The junction departs from the called germline gene at one end, perhaps through a read error. The chain couples TRBV6-1 to TRBJ1-6; D uncertain. Germline V gene data show CDR1 as MNHNS and CDR2 as SASEGT. The CDR3 is 13 amino acids. CDR3 sequence: CASSAGWNSPPHF. DNA for the CDR3: TGTGCCAGCTCGGCGGGTTGGAATTCACCCCCCCACTTT.

Comments on this clonotype: The junction does not match germline at one end; this may be a read error. The chain links TRBV7-9 to TRBJ1-6; D is uncertain. Looked up from germline, CDR1 is SEHNR and CDR2 is FQNEAQ (reference sequence). There are 8 residues in the CDR3. CDR3 region: CASSLAYF. The CDR3 region has the DNA TGTGCCAGCAGCTTAGCGTATTTT.

The rearrangement uses TRBV7-2 and TRBJ2-1; no reliable D call. Trimming stripped 4 bases from V and 3 bases from J, with 7 bases between. This CDR3 has 13 amino acids. CDR1 is SGHTA, CDR2 FQGNSA, per germline. CDR3 in DNA: TGTGCCAGCAGCTCCTCCGTCTACAATGAGCAGTTCTTC. Translation gives CASSSSVYNEQFF.